The 24 T cell receptor beta chains in this list originate from one sample, sequenced in a study of OX40 agonist ivuxolimab in advanced cancers. Generated by immunoSEQ multiplex PCR, the TCRdb table keeps only in-frame clones and is missing some. The sample gives about 59,000 clones, over 75% of which show up once; roughly 2% is in the top ten. The material sequenced was CD4+ or CD8+ T cells sorted from blood, taken in a trial of the OX40 agonist ivuxolimab. These receptors were collected from an adult with an advanced solid tumor such as melanoma, head and neck, liver or kidney cancer.

V usage is TRBV28 and J usage is TRBJ2-1, with D perhaps TRBD1 (5 bases). Germline V lookup: CDR1 MDHEN, CDR2 SYDVKM. V was pared by 8 bases and J by 6 bases, with 20 bases between. The CDR3 runs to 15 residues. This CDR3 is CASHPPGPTGNEQFF. The CDR3 DNA follows: TGTGCCAGCCACCCCCCAGGACCAACAGGCAATGAGCAGTTCTTC.

CDR3 region: CASSGLGAGDEKLFF. The CDR3 coding sequence is TGTGCCAGCAGTGGATTAGGGGCAGGTGATGAAAAACTGTTTTTT. This rearrangement joins TRBV2 to TRBJ1-4; a possible D gene is TRBD1 (5 bases). Per the germline V gene, CDR1 is SNHLY and CDR2 is FYNNEI. The CDR3 runs to 15 residues. Trimming shortened V by 4 bases and J by 6 bases, and 15 bases separated the two germline ends.

The V call is TRBV10-3, the J call TRBJ2-7; TRBD1 matches at 12 bases. Germline V gene data show CDR1 as ENHRY and CDR2 as SYGVKD. CDR3 length equals 15 residues. J gave up 5 bases and V 5 bases, and 7 bases lay outside the gene matches. CDR3 in DNA: TGTGCCATCAGTAGCCAGGGACAGGGGGCCAACGAGCAGTACTTC. Its protein product is CAISSQGQGANEQYF.

This rearrangement joins TRBV7-8 to TRBJ1-1; possible D gene TRBD1, 5 bases. The CDR3 extends over 14 amino acids. Trimming cost V 5 bases and J 2 bases, with 12 bases left between them. Germline-derived CDR1 and CDR2 are SGHVS and FQNEAQ. The CDR3 loop reads CASSQTVANTEAFF. CDR3 in DNA: TGTGCCAGCAGCCAGACAGTGGCCAACACTGAAGCTTTCTTT.

V is TRBV6-1 and J is TRBJ1-1, with 8 nucleotides matching TRBD1. Germline assignment: CDR1 MNHNS and CDR2 SASEGT. Germline trimming cut 6 bases from V and 5 bases from J; bases unmatched to any gene: 8. CDR3 size: 14 residues. This chain's CDR3 is CASRRQGRRTEAFF. The CDR3 coding sequence is TGTGCCAGCAGACGACAGGGGAGAAGAACTGAAGCTTTCTTT.

The J gene is TRBJ2-3, the V gene TRBV29-1; D is unclear. CDR1 and CDR2 from the germline V gene are SQVTM and ANQGSEA. V was clipped by 4 bases and J by 0 bases, with 8 bases between them. The CDR3 covers 13 residues. The CDR3 loop reads CSVGWGSTDTQYF. CDR3 DNA: TGCAGCGTTGGGTGGGGTAGCACAGATACGCAGTATTTT.

The J gene is TRBJ2-2, the V gene TRBV5-1; the match to TRBD2 covers 14 bases. This CDR3 is 19 amino acids long. V lost 3 bases, J lost 4 bases, and 11 bases stayed unmatched. Per germline, CDR1 SGHRS and CDR2 YFSETQ. This CDR3 is CASSYAPGLAGVVTGELFF. The CDR3 DNA reads as TGCGCCAGCAGCTACGCACCGGGACTAGCGGGAGTAGTCACCGGGGAGCTGTTTTTT.

The J gene is TRBJ1-4, the V gene TRBV7-8, with 9 bases that match TRBD1. CDR1 is SGHVS and CDR2 is FQNEAQ in the germline V gene. The CDR3 spans 15 residues. V lost 4 bases, J lost 7 bases, and 7 bases stayed unmatched. Here the CDR3 reads CASSSNRGLGEKLFF. The CDR3 nucleotides are TGTGCCAGCAGCTCTAACAGGGGGCTAGGTGAAAAACTGTTTTTT.

The chain recombines TRBV28 with TRBJ2-5, with 13 nucleotides matching TRBD2. The germline CDR1 and CDR2 sequences are MDHEN and SYDVKM. CDR3 length equals 16 residues. J gave up 2 bases and V 4 bases, and 4 bases lay outside the gene matches. For the CDR3, the DNA is TGTGCCAGCAGTTCCCCGGGACTAGCGGGACAAGAGACCCAGTACTTC. This codes for CASSSPGLAGQETQYF.

This chain connects TRBV5-1 to TRBJ2-3; D is perhaps TRBD2 (7 bases). V was pared by 2 bases and J by 8 bases, with 21 bases between. Germline values: CDR1 SGHRS, CDR2 YFSETQ. The CDR3 contains 16 residues. The CDR3 bases are TGCGCCAGCAGCTTTGGCGCTAGCGGAGGGGGAGGTACGCAGTATTTT. Translated: CASSFGASGGGGTQYF.

This clone showed up just a few times. The rearrangement uses TRBV18 and TRBJ2-5; TRBD2 aligns across 14 bases. The CDR3 loop spans 16 amino acids. Germline loops: CDR1 KGHSH, CDR2 LQKENI. J was trimmed by 6 bases and V by 3 bases; bases with no gene match: 6. The chain's CDR3 is CASSPTSGGASKTQYF. The CDR3 bases are TGTGCCAGCTCACCGACTAGCGGGGGGGCATCGAAGACCCAGTACTTC.

The chain joins TRBV9 to TRBJ1-1; D is ambiguous. The germline V gene encodes CDR1 SGDLS and CDR2 YYNGEE. This CDR3 is built from 13 residues. V gave up 0 bases and J gave up 8 bases, with 11 bases separating them. The CDR3 DNA reads as TGTGCCAGCAGCGTAGGTTTTGAAGGGGAAGCTTTCTTT. Its translation is CASSVGFEGEAFF.

The V and J genes are TRBV5-1 and TRBJ2-7; D is ambiguous. The CDR3 covers 12 residues. The V gene's germline CDR1 is SGHRS and CDR2 YFSETQ. V shed 4 bases and J shed 4 bases, with 9 bases lying between them. The CDR3 here is CASSEMGYEQYF. The CDR3 coding sequence is TGCGCCAGCAGCGAGATGGGGTACGAGCAGTACTTC.

V is TRBV7-3 and J is TRBJ2-2, with D unclear. Germline loops: CDR1 SGHTA, CDR2 FQGTGA. Between the trimmed V and J ends, which lost 1 base and 7 bases, there was a span of 10 bases. The CDR3 is made up of 14 amino acids. The CDR3 protein is CASSLSHGDGELFF. DNA of the CDR3: TGTGCCAGCAGCTTAAGTCATGGAGACGGGGAGCTGTTTTTT.

The chain recombines TRBV9 with TRBJ2-3; no firm D call. This CDR3 has 16 amino acids. Germline V CDR1 and CDR2: SGDLS, YYNGEE. Trimming took off 0 bases at V and 2 bases at J, with 13 bases between the two ends. CDR3 coding DNA: TGTGCCAGCAGCGTAGAGGTAGGGCAGGACACAGATACGCAGTATTTT. Translated: CASSVEVGQDTDTQYF.

The CDR3 DNA sequence: TGTGCCAGCAGCATAGCGAACACCGGGGAGCTGTTTTTT. This gives the protein CASSIANTGELFF. The chain has TRBV5-6 and TRBJ2-2, with D unclear. The CDR3 covers 13 residues. V was pared by 4 bases and J by 0 bases, with 4 bases between. Germline CDR1 is SGHDT and CDR2 is YYEEEE.

The chain combines TRBV10-3 with TRBJ1-2; perhaps TRBD1 as D (5 bases). Germline CDR1 is ENHRY and CDR2 is SYGVKD. The V end lost 2 bases, the J end lost 2 bases, and 9 bases lay between the germline ends. The CDR3 totals 14 residues. The CDR3 region is CAISENPGNYGYTF. CDR3 nucleotides: TGTGCCATCAGTGAGAATCCAGGGAACTATGGCTACACCTTC.

This chain links TRBV28 with TRBJ2-7, with a tentative D call TRBD1 (5 bases). Trimming took off 5 bases at V and 7 bases at J, with 9 bases between the two ends. The CDR3 totals 11 residues. Germline CDR1 MDHEN, CDR2 SYDVKM. The CDR3 DNA reads TGTGCCAGCAGTGGCAGGGCAGAGCAGTACTTC. It specifies CASSGRAEQYF.

The gene calls are TRBV7-6 and TRBJ2-7; no reliable D call. The CDR3 spans 13 residues. The ends were cut back, 6 bases at V and 0 bases at J, with 9 bases in the middle. Germline V gene lookup returns CDR1 SGHVS and CDR2 FNYEAQ. The CDR3 DNA reads TGTGCCAGCAGTGACTGGAACTCCTACGAGCAGTACTTC. Translation gives CASSDWNSYEQYF.

The chain couples TRBV5-4 to TRBJ2-5, with D maybe TRBD1 (5 bases). The CDR3 is made up of 14 amino acids. Trimming cost V 0 bases and J 1 base, with 7 bases left between them. Germline V lookup: CDR1 SGHNT, CDR2 YYREEE (reference sequence). The CDR3 loop reads CASSLGQTQETQYF. CDR3 bases: TGTGCCAGCAGCTTGGGACAGACCCAAGAGACCCAGTACTTC.

The chain has TRBV2 and TRBJ1-1; D is uncertain. Germline CDR1 and CDR2: SNHLY and FYNNEI. The CDR3 has 13 amino acids. Trimming left V 7 bases short and J 0 bases short, with 9 bases between. CDR3 protein: CASTPEVNTEAFF. The CDR3 nucleotides read TGTGCCAGCACCCCCGAAGTGAACACTGAAGCTTTCTTT.

V and J are TRBV13 and TRBJ1-2; weak D call: TRBD1 (6 bases). This CDR3 has 17 residues. Trimming stripped 5 bases from V and 0 bases from J, with 19 bases between. CDR1 and CDR2 from the germline V gene are PRHDT and FYEKMQ (reference sequence). The CDR3 region has the DNA TGTGCCAGCAGCGGAAGACTAAGACAGGATACTAACTATGGCTACACCTTC. This encodes CASSGRLRQDTNYGYTF.

This chain uses TRBV5-6 with TRBJ2-3, with D possibly TRBD1 on 7 matching bases. V was pared by 7 bases and J by 5 bases, with 17 bases between. This CDR3 region has 14 residues. CDR1 SGHDT and CDR2 YYEEEE come from the germline V gene. This CDR3 reads CASGMTGTRDTQYF. The CDR3 region has the DNA TGTGCCAGCGGCATGACAGGGACTCGAGATACGCAGTATTTT.

The chain has TRBV14 and TRBJ2-5, with D perhaps TRBD1 (6 bases). The V and J ends lost 4 bases and 0 bases respectively, with 21 bases between them. CDR1 and CDR2 from the germline V gene are SGHDN and FVKESK. The CDR3 is 18 amino acids. Here the CDR3 reads CASSPLRGGGAHQETQYF. The CDR3 region has the DNA TGTGCCAGCAGCCCCCTAAGGGGTGGGGGCGCCCACCAAGAGACCCAGTACTTC.